This TCR beta chain was sequenced during a study of a mutant IDH1 vaccine in newly diagnosed glioma. About the study: The first vaccination came 4-6 weeks after radiotherapy alone, or with temozolomide cycles.

Worth noting for this clone: Its antigen is not known.

The time point was: week 47, end of study. With topical imiquimod, each dose of the vaccine consisted of 300 ug of mutant IDH1 20-mer peptide. Here immunoSEQ multiplex PCR was the method, and the copy in TCRdb shows in-frame clones only, minus some. The sample contains approximately 34,000 clones, roughly 87% of which appear only once. This receptor was taken from a man in his forties or fifties with glioma. The sequenced sample was PBMCs, obtained from a glioma patient whose treatment included an IDH1 peptide vaccine.

For the CDR3, the DNA is TGTGCCAGCAGTGACAGTTCTGACTATGGCTACACCTTC. Amino acids: CASSDSSDYGYTF. V usage is TRBV2 and J usage is TRBJ1-2, with no clear D. Germline CDR1 reads SNHLY; CDR2 reads FYNNEI. The CDR3 has 13 residues. Trimming left V 3 bases short and J 3 bases short, with 8 bases between.